Sequencing of this T cell receptor beta chain was carried out in a study of vaccination effects on CD4 cells after COVID-19 (dated by TCRdb to 2022 to 2024). Regarding the research as a whole: To identify antigen-specific CD4+ T cell clonotypes by their expansion, the ViraFEST assay first stimulated PBMC with viral peptide pools and then applied TCR sequencing. The Oncomine TCR Beta short-read assay on an Illumina iSeq 100 was used to sequence cultures from other donors in the study. In both COVID-19 convalescent patients and infection-naive vaccine recipients, the study compared SARS-CoV-2 spike-specific CD4+ TCR repertoires from before mRNA vaccination with those from after it. A total of ten to eleven COVID-19 convalescent patients and a handful of SARS-CoV-2-naive healthy vaccine recipients were included in the full study. Two doses of either the BNT162b2 or the mRNA-1273 mRNA SARS-CoV-2 vaccine were administered to participants. Approximately 2 million PBMC per well were cultured with approximately 10 ug/ml peptides in IMDM containing 5% human AB serum, about 9.6 IU/ml IL-2 and gentamicin. What the study reported, not specific to this receptor: In healthy vaccine recipients, vaccine-induced clones were almost all SARS-CoV-2 mono-reactive, with only 1 of 255 cross-reactive with common cold coronaviruses. At late post-vaccination timepoints, both infection-induced and vaccine-induced clones showed marked clonal contraction, consistent with waning T cell responses. Limitations of the study were the small number of convalescent patients and the absence of early post-infection timepoints.

After around 10 days of culture, CD4+ T cells were isolated with the EasySep CD4+ T cell isolation kit. The absence of prior SARS-CoV-2 infection in healthy vaccine recipients was confirmed by negative nucleocapsid antibodies before and after vaccination. Half of the culture medium was replaced with fresh IL-2-containing medium on days 3 and 7. Unless noted otherwise, every peptide stimulation condition was grown in triplicate wells. Using Ficoll-Paque Plus gradient centrifugation, PBMC were separated from whole blood and then either used fresh or cryopreserved at -140C. The QIAamp micro DNA kit was used to extract genomic DNA from the cultured CD4+ T cells. To prepare the library, the immunoSEQ multiplex PCR assay was applied. DNA from the cultured, isolated CD4+ T cells was subjected to TCR beta CDR3 sequencing. Processing in the source paper ran as follows. The analysis removed non-productive TCR sequences, trimmed reads to the CDR3 region, and retained only CDR3s that were 7 or more amino acids long. The MANAFEST web app was used to pick out antigen-specific clonotypes by comparing their expansion in peptide wells with that in reference cultures. To count as positive, a clone had to show expansion at FDR<0.05 compared with the reference and with all other wells, an odds ratio above 5, and a frequency above 0.1% in two replicate wells. Cross-reactive clonotypes were defined as significantly expanded in SARS-CoV-2 spike wells and in at least one common cold coronavirus spike condition. CDR3 similarity was assessed by Levenshtein distance with the stringdist R package, and unrooted trees were built with ape in R 3.6.1. TCRdb obtained this table from immuneACCESS and retained in-frame rearrangements with V and J assigned. These tables miss some clones; where compared with another copy, unresolved V genes account for less than half of the shortfall, and the remainder is unexplained. That table supplies the V and J calls and clone size; D and trimming were determined from the DNA. Counted in this sample were 37,000 or so clones; under 85% of them appeared once. Roughly 3.1% of the sample rests with the top ten.

This clone was detected a few times. Its antigen has not been determined. No clone much larger than this one lies a single base away; base qualities are absent. The germline V gene encodes CDR1 MNHEY and CDR2 SVGAGI. The CDR3 holds 14 amino acids from the cysteine to the phenylalanine. The DNA shown is the 42-base CDR3, in frame from base 1. The junction shows trimming of 6 bases on V and 6 bases on J, plus 15 bases between the germline ends. Sequencing used CD4+ T cells from PBMCs cultured without peptide, obtained before COVID-19 vaccination. In this chain, TRBV6-5 is recombined with TRBJ1-5; the D region possibly corresponds to TRBD1 (5 bases align). The sequence was collected from a human donor who received a COVID-19 vaccine. The DNA sequence reads TGTGCCAGCAGGCGGGGCAGTGGGAGTCAGCCCCAGCATTTT. It specifies CASRRGSGSQPQHF.